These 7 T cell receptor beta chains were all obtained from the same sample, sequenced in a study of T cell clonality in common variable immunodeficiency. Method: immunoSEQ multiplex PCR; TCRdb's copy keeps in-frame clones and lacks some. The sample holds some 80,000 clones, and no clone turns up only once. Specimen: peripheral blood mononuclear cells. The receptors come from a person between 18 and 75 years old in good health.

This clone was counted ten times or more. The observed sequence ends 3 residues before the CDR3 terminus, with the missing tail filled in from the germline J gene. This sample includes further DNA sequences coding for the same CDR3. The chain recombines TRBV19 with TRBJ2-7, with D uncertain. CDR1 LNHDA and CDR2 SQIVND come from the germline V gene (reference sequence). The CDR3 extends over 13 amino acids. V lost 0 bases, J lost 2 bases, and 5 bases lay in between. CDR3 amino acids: CASSIDRAYEQYF. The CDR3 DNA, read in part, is TGTGCCAGTAGTATAGATCGGGCCTACGAG. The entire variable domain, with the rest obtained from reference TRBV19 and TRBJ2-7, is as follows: DGGITQSPKYLFRKEGQNVTLSCEQNLNHDAMYWYRQDPGQGLRLIYYSQIVNDFQKGDIAEGYSVSREKKESFPLTVTSAQKNPTAFYLCASSIDRAYEQYFGPGTRLTVT.

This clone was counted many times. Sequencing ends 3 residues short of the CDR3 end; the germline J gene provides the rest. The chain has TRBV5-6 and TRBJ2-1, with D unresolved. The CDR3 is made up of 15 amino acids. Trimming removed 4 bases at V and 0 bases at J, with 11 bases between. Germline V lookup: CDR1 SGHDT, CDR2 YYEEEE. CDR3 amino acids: CASSHLPSSYNEQFF. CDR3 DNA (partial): TGTGCCAGCAGCCACCTACCTAGCTCCTACAATGAG.

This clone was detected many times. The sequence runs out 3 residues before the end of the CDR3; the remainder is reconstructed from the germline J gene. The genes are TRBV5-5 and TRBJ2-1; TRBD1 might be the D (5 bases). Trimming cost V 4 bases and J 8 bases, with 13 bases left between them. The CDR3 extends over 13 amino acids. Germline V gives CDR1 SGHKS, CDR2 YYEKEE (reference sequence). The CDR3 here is CASSPRVSYEQFF. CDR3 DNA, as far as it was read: TGTGCCAGCAGCCCCAGGGTTTCCTATGAG.

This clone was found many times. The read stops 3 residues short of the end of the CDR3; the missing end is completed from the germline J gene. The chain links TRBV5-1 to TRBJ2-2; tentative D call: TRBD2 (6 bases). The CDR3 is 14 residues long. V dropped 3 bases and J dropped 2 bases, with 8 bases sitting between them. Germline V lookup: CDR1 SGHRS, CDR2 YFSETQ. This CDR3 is CASSSTSNTGELFF. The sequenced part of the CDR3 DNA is TGCGCCAGCAGCTCAACTAGCAACACCGGGGAG.

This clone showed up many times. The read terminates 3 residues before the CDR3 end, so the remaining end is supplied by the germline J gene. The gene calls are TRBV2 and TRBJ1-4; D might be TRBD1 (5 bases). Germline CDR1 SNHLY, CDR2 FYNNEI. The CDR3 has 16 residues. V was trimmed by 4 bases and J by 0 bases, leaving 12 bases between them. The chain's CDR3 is CASSALDSPTNEKLFF. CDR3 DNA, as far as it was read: TGTGCCAGCAGTGCCCTCGACAGCCCAACTAATGAAAAA.

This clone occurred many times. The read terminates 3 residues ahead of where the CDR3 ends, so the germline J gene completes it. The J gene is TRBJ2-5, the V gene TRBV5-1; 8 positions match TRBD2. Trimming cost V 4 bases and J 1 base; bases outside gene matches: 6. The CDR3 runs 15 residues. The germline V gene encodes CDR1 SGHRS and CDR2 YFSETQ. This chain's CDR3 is CASSNRGTSQETQYF. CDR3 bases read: TGCGCCAGCAGCAATCGGGGGACTAGCCAAGAGACC. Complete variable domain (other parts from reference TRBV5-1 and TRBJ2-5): KAGVTQTPRYLIKTRGQQVTLSCSPISGHRSVSWYQQTPGQGLQFLFEYFSETQRNKGNFPGRFSGRQFSNSRSEMNVSTLELGDSALYLCASSNRGTSQETQYFGPGTRLLVL.

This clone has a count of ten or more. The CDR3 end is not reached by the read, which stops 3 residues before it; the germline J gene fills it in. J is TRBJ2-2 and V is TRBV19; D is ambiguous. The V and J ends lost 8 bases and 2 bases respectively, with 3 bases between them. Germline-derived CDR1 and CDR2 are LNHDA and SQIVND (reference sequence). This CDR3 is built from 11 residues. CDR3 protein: CASSNTGELFF. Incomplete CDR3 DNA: TGTGCCAGTTCTAACACCGGGGAG.